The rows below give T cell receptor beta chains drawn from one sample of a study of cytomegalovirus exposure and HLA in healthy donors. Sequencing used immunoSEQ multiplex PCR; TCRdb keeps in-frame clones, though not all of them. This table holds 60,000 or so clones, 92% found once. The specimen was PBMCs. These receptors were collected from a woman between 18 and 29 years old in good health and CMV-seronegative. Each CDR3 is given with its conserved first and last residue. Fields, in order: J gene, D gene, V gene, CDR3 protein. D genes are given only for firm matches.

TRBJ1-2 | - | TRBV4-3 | CASSQGGDGYTF
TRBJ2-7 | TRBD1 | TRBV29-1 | CSVEDVGTGVYEQYF
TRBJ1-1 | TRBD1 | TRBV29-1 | CSAGTGLAEAFF
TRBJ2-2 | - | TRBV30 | CAWSLKGGTGELFF
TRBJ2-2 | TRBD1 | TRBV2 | CASIRDRATGELFF
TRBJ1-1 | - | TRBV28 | CASSYTEGLNTEAFF
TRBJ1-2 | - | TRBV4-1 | CASSPGLSSLSNYGYTF
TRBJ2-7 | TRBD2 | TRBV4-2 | CASSQEPSGSYEQYF
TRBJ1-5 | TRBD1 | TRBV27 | CASRGQGYHQPQHF
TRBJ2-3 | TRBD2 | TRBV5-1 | CASSSRTSKDTQYF
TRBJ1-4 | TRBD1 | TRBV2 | CASRRQGAANEKLFF
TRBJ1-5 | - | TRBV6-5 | CASSYRRGGNNQPQHF
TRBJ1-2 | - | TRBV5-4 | CASSFPPPSSNYGYTF
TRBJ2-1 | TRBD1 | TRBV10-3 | CAISDDRGEQFF
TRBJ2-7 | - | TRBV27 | CASSLTGIGTYEQYF
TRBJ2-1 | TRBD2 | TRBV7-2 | CASQTRSGRAYNEQFF
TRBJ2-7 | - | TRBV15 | CATSKGRYEQYF
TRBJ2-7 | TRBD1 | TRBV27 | CASSLSFFVGQGSYEQYF
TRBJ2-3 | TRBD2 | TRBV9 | CASSRMGTSGADTQYF
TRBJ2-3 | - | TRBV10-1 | CASSEGALTDTQYF
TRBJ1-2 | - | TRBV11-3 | CASSPTSHSPPHYGYTF
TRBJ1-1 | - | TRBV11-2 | CASSLDLQVPEAFF
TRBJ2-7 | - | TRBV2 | CASSEAPGMVEQYF
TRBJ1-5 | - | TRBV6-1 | CASSEREGQPQHF
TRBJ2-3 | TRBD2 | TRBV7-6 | CASSLLQRESTDTQYF
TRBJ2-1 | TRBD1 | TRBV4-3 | CASSHIGQGNYNEQFF
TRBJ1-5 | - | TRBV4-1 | CASSQDVGRLYQPQHF
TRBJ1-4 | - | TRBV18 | CASSPALNEKLFF
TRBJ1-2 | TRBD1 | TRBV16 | CASSQYRGSDGYTF
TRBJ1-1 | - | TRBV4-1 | CASSQDDRVRKAEAFF
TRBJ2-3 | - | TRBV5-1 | CASSFADTQYF
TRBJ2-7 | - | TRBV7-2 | CASSLGSGTAYEQYF
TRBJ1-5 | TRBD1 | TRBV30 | CAWAGTENQPQHF
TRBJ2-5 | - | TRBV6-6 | CASSQSPLRETQYF
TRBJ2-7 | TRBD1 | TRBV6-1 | CASVVAGQGSYEQYF
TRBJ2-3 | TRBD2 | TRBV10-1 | CASAPGLAGGTDTQYF
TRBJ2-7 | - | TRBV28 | CASSRDLLHEQYF
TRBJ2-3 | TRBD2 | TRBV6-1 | CASSATSGGADTQYF
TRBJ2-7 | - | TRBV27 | CASLSRGAGSSYEQYF
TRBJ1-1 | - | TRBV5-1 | CASSLSESTEAFF
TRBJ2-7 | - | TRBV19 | CASSSGTISIYEQYF
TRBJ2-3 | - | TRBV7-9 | CASSLERTDTQYF
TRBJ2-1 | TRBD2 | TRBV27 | CASSLNGGGVGPYNEQFF
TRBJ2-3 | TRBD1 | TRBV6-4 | CASSAGVDRATDTQYF
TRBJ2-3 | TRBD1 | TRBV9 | CASSIRQGPDTQYF
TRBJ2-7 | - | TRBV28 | CASRERDRSPSYEQYF
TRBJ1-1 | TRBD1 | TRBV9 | CASSVGQGAGELAFF
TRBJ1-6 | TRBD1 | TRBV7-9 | CASSFGDRGVGYPPLHF
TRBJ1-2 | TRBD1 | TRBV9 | CASSVTTGDGYTF
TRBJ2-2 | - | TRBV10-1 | CASRDSNTGELFF
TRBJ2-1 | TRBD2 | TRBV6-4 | CASSSSGGPDEQFF
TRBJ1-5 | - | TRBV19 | CAGGLIGNQPQHF
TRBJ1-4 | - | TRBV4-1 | CASSQGRYNEKLFF